This TCR beta chain was observed in a study of breast tumors, draining lymph nodes, adjacent tissues. This clonotype has ten or more counts. The junction differs from germline at one of its ends, possibly a read error. Samples came from axillary lymph nodes draining the breast cancer. The CDR3 is made up of 15 amino acids. Germline CDR1 SSHAT, CDR2 FNYEAQ (reference sequence). MiXCR was run by TCRdb on the multiplex PCR reads, yielding one entry per CDR3 protein. The sample carries around 110,000 distinct CDR3 sequences, less than 40% recorded once. Sequencing was performed on axillary lymph node tissue. This clonotype was sampled from a female donor with breast cancer. Some clones in this sample may be carry-over from other donors' samples. The gene calls are TRBV7-7 and TRBJ2-7, with D maybe TRBD2 (6 bases). CDR3 region: CASSLGGLRGGEQYF. Written as DNA, the CDR3 is TGTGCTAGCAGCTTAGGAGGGTTGCGTGGAGGCGAGCAGTACTTC.